This TCR beta chain was sequenced in a study of cytomegalovirus exposure and HLA in healthy donors (dated by TCRdb to 2016 to 2017). Regarding the complete study: In an earlier analysis of some 550 of the donors, about 260 Gb of sequence data and 100 million or so unique TCR beta sequences from 150 million to 200 million T cells were reported. Approximately 300 gigabases of sequencing data and 91 million or so unique TCR sequences made up an early release that covered approximately 700 HLA-typed donors. Of the approximately 400 genotyped donors, less than 85% were placed in the genetic ancestry cluster associated with self-reported Caucasian donors. The study was designed to test whether signatures of past pathogen exposure could be identified by cataloging public T cell receptors. The T cell repertoires of under 700 subjects were profiled by immunosequencing and related to cytomegalovirus serostatus. Besides the first cohort of roughly 700 subjects, a separate validation cohort made up of roughly 120 different subjects was used. High-throughput TCR immunosequencing, statistical association of individual TCRs with disease status, and machine learning were combined to predict cytomegalovirus infection status. In a later analysis, previously published TCR beta repertoires from 550 to 750 donors were re-analyzed and high-resolution HLA genotyping was added so that TCR occurrence patterns could be studied. Rather than using new phenotypic data, the later analysis identified candidate immune exposures from TCR beta sequences and from how often those sequences occurred across donors. To decide whether each TCR beta V gene segment behaved as functional or pseudogenic, an earlier analysis of 587 of the donors relied on high-throughput TCR beta sequencing. Alongside the repertoire data, information on donor age, sex, ethnicity and CMV serostatus was compiled. In a later genetic analysis, genome-wide SNP genotypes for about 55% of the 666 donors were used, and that subset was treated as a discovery cohort. All discovery cohort repertoires had been generated on a single sequencing platform. HLA typing included class I and class II loci at four-digit resolution. Typing coverage differed by locus: A, B, C, DRB1 and DQB1 were typed in about 629-630 donors, DQA1 in 522, DPA1 in around 580, and DPB1 in approximately 450. A few DR-DQ haplotypes were treated as single units for association and clustering because of strong linkage in the cohort. On average, about 240,000 unique TCR beta nucleotide sequences were sequenced per donor among a few hundred genotyped donors of the cohort, with 15% to 20% of those sequences being non-productive. Results and caveats for the whole study, not just this receptor: It was suggested by the authors that the approach could potentially be generalized to other disease states and immunological phenotypes. Compared with equally common non-associated chains, HLA-associated TCR beta chains in a later analysis were more clonally expanded and had lower generation probabilities. In a later analysis, most CMV-associated TCR beta chains were found to appear HLA-restricted, with HLA associations seemingly driven largely by CMV exposure. Most TCR sequences were observed very rarely across donors, whereas some public TCRs were present in many individuals. A later genetic analysis reported fewer N-insertions in productive TCRs among donors in an Asian-associated ancestry cluster than the roughly 700-donor mean. The presence/absence analyses assumed that sequencing depth was roughly uniform across donors, and that assumption may not be true. In this cohort, only TCR beta chains were sequenced, and detectable features were limited by the absence of alpha or paired-chain data. Correlated functional status among segregating V segments might reflect linkage disequilibrium, but an unknown experimental factor could not be ruled out. Specific HLA alleles were associated with 15,000 to 20,000 TCR beta sequences at a false discovery rate of 0.05 in a later analysis. A group of highly shared sequence variants was considered likely to be a technical artifact of the sequencing pipeline. In a later analysis, the rate of TCR association differed among HLA loci, with DRB1 alleles having the most associated TCRs and HLA-C alleles having the fewest. Because some donors lacked HLA typing at each locus, the association tests relied only on the typed subset. When HLA alleles, especially DR and DQ, strongly co-occurred, TCR associations were difficult to assign to individual alleles. About 17 rarely observed V segments, including chromosome 9 orphons, were excluded from the earlier analysis of some 590 of the donors because counts were too low. In the study, approximately 160 TCR beta chains were listed as associated with cytomegalovirus. A further reported finding was that TCR beta sequences accurately predicted the HLA-A and HLA-B alleles for most subjects in the first cohort. In an earlier analysis of around 600 of the donors, most TCR beta V segments appeared in productive rearrangements about 87% or about 30% of the time, broadly matching IMGT annotations. Immune exposure information for the cohort was limited to CMV serostatus. Several of the top co-occurrence clusters appeared to be linked to parvovirus B19, influenza, CMV and Epstein-Barr virus, according to a later analysis. In both the original and validation cohorts, the classifier was reported to diagnose cytomegalovirus status with high specificity and sensitivity. A few of the identified cytomegalovirus-associated TCR beta chains were confirmed in vitro to be specific for cytomegalovirus antigens. An association between a missense DCLRE1C variant and V-gene and J-gene trimming of TCR beta chains was found in a later genetic analysis and replicated in an independent cohort. Some IMGT-functional V segments, including TRBV6-2 and TRBV6-3, could not be told apart with the 87-base-pair reads, so those segments were excluded.

On this clone itself: There is no known antigen for this receptor. Base qualities are not recorded, but no much larger clone differs from it by a single base.

The protocol used for the library was the immunoSEQ multiplex PCR assay. The multiplex PCR relied on a mix of 60 forward primers for TCR Vbeta segments and 13 reverse primers for TCR Jbeta segments. A multiplex PCR assay on genomic DNA amplified the CDR3 region of rearranged TCR beta genes. Amplified TCR beta libraries were sequenced as 87-base-pair reads on the Illumina HiSeq System. As for the authors' bioinformatics: In a later analysis, about 80 million unique TCR beta chains were counted across the approximately 640 repertoires, and about 10 million of these chains were shared by at least two donors. Raw reads were error-corrected and collapsed into unique sequences by a nearest-neighbor algorithm in which closely related sequences were merged to remove PCR and sequencing errors. CDR3 sequences were aligned to IMGT reference sequences to assign V, D and J gene segments. For a sequence to be retained, a match of at least six nucleotides was required to both a V gene segment and a J gene segment. Rearrangements were classified as productive when the CDR3 lacked stop codons and remained in frame with V and J, and all other rearrangements were classified as non-productive. CDR3 was defined according to IMGT convention as the region running from the second conserved V-encoded cysteine to the conserved J-encoded phenylalanine. Sequences without an unambiguous match to a single V gene segment were excluded from the earlier analysis of 587 of the donors. An earlier analysis of some 610 of the donors called V segments functional above 56.7% productive rearrangements and segregating when the between-donor standard deviation exceeded 5%. A statistical classification framework was built for diagnosing cytomegalovirus status from the catalog of TCR beta chain sequences. V and J gene assignment, in a later analysis, came from comparing TCR nucleotide sequences with IMGT/GENE-DB human TR gene sequences. The TCRdist pipeline was used in a later analysis to assign CDR3 sequences and most-parsimonious VDJ recombination scenarios. In a later analysis, each TCR beta chain was defined by its CDR3 amino acid sequence together with its V-gene family, and reads without a unique V-gene family were excluded. To address suspected cross-contamination and a sequencing artifact, a later analysis removed approximately 590 highly shared, low-generation-probability nucleotide sequences. In a later analysis, a clonal expansion index for each public chain was calculated from normalized within-repertoire ranks of inferred template counts. A later analysis computed generation probabilities with a VDJ recombination model fitted to out-of-frame rearrangements, and checked the results against IGoR. In a later analysis, hypergeometric tests were used to score TCR-TCR, TCR-HLA and TCR-CMV co-occurrence, with a repertoire-size bias correction applied to TCR pairs. False discovery rates were estimated in a later analysis by permuting HLA or CMV assignments 20 times. In a later analysis, co-occurring TCRs were grouped using DBSCAN, and TCRdist sequence similarity was added for clustering within HLA-allele-positive subsets. Repertoires with fewer than 30,000 or more than 120,000 public chains were left out of co-occurrence clustering, as were five repertoires with anomalous nucleotide sharing. TCRdb's version of the immuneACCESS table is confined to in-frame rearrangements and falls short of the full clone set. An unresolved V gene accounts for under half of the shortfall where checked; the remainder is of unknown origin. V and J calls and clone size follow that table, whereas D and trimming were derived from the DNA. Here the sample has roughly 140,000 clones; over 65% occur a single time. Approximately 2.4% of the sample comes from the top ten.

V has 6 bases trimmed and J has 8 bases trimmed; junction bases matching no gene number 7. The CDR3 starts with the cysteine, ends with the phenylalanine, and has 14 residues. This entry keeps only the CDR3 DNA: 42 bases, framed from base 1. CDR1 and CDR2, per the germline V gene, are MNHEY and SVGAGI. The cohort consisted of 666 healthy bone marrow donors. Cohort members were all nominally healthy when sampled, although unrecorded immune exposures were likely present. The donor tested CMV seronegative, placing the donor among the approximately 400 seronegative members of the cohort. A peripheral blood sample was collected from each donor, and TCR beta sequencing was performed on peripheral blood mononuclear cells. Genomic DNA extraction from the blood cell samples was performed with the Qiagen DNeasy Blood Extraction Kit.

The clonotype originates from a male donor in good health and CMV-seronegative. The material sequenced was PBMCs. This chain is built from TRBV6-5 and TRBJ2-4; TRBD1 aligns with 10 central bases. In nucleotide form, the sequence is TGTGCCAGCAGCCCCGCCGGGACAGGGGACATTCAGTACTTC. Translated, it reads CASSPAGTGDIQYF.